The present TCR beta chain was sequenced within a study of cytomegalovirus exposure and HLA in healthy donors. Clones were read by immunoSEQ multiplex PCR, and TCRdb kept only the in-frame ones, dropping some. This table has 150,000 to 200,000 clones, roughly 85% appearing once. Per the germline V gene, CDR1 is MNHNS and CDR2 is SASEGT. The CDR3 length is 17 residues. Unmatched junction bases numbered 7, after V lost 3 bases and J lost 0 bases. About this clone itself: Antigen: not known.

Study findings and constraints: Investigators reported some 150 TCR beta chains as tied to cytomegalovirus.

Material: PBMCs. The sequence came from a man aged 18 to 30 in good health and CMV-seropositive. The chain employs TRBV6-1 and TRBJ2-1; 8 bases map to TRBD2. CDR3 residues: CASSDPSGSVSYNEQFF. CDR3 in DNA: TGTGCCAGCAGTGATCCCAGCGGGAGTGTCTCCTACAATGAGCAGTTCTTC.